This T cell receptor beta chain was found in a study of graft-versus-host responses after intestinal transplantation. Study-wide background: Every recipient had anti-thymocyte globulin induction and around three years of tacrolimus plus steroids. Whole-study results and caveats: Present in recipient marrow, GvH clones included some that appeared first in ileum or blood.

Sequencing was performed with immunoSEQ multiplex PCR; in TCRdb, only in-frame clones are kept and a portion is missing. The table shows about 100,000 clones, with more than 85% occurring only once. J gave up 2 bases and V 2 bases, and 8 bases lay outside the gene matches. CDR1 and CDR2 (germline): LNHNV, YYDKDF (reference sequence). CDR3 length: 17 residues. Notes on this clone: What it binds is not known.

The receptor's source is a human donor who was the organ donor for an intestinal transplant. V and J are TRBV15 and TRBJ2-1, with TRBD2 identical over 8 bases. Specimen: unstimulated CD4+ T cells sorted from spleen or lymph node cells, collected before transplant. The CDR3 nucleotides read TGTGCCACCAGCAGAAGGGCAGCGGGGGCCCCCTACAATGAGCAGTTCTTC. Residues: CATSRRAAGAPYNEQFF.